This T cell receptor (beta chain) was retrieved from a study of patients and donors after allogeneic stem cell transplantation. Each CDR3 protein is one row after TCRdb ran MiXCR on the RT-PCR reads. This table has about a million distinct CDR3 sequences, under 20% appearing once. The V and J ends lost 2 bases and 6 bases respectively, with 13 bases between them. The CDR3 sequence is 14 residues long. Per germline, CDR1 MGHDK and CDR2 SYGVNS. This TCR was sampled from a human donor who was either an allogeneic HSCT recipient or a stem cell or donor lymphocyte infusion donor (not recorded which). It is not recorded whose cells these are; they may come from a transplant donor. V and J are TRBV25-1 and TRBJ1-1; no reliable D call. Sequenced: blood, either unsorted or a sorted T cell fraction (not recorded which). CDR3 loop: CASSEGGEVAEAFF. The CDR3 DNA reads as TGTGCCAGCAGTGAAGGCGGGGAGGTCGCTGAAGCTTTCTTT.